This T cell receptor beta chain was captured by sequencing in a study of blood T cell repertoires in COVID-19. For the study at large: Researchers got acute and convalescent COVID-19 samples from the United States, Italy and Spain.

Original methodology: How many nucleated cells were present was estimated from reference gene primer amplification. Profiling relied on immunoSEQ multiplex PCR, and the TCRdb table lists in-frame clones only, not all of them. The DNA gave D and trimming, while V, J and clone size come from that table. The sample holds 95,000 to 100,000 clones, approximately 84% seen once. Per germline, CDR1 SGHRS and CDR2 YFSETQ. CDR3 size: 14 residues. V gave up 4 bases and J gave up 2 bases, with 12 bases separating them. The sequence came from a woman aged 55-70 years with acute or convalescent COVID-19. Sequencing was performed on peripheral blood. The chain has TRBV5-1 and TRBJ1-1, with no clear D. The CDR3 DNA is TGCGCCAGCAGCGTGGAAACAGCAAACACTGAAGCTTTCTTT. As protein: CASSVETANTEAFF.